What follows are 2 T cell receptor beta chains derived from one specimen sequenced in a study of T-cell memory formation after mild COVID-19 (dated by TCRdb to about 2021). Library method: 5' RACE. The listed sequencing device is Illumina NovaSeq 6000. Through fastp at Q25 and MiXCR, TCRdb rebuilt clones from the public reads, retaining in-frame beta chains. Each record represents a unique CDR3 protein, reported with the most common genes and DNA among its rows. In all, the sample holds roughly 42,000 distinct CDR3 sequences, and roughly 8% of those were seen once. Jointly, the top ten make up 1.4% to 1.5% of the sample. The sample comprised PBMCs or a T cell subset sorted from them (not recorded which). All receptors come from a man aged 18 to 29 who had mild COVID-19 (a few samples of this study predate the infection). The sample titles of this study are shuffled in the database, so cell type and time point are left out; the donor was told from shared clones.

This clonotype was picked up a small number of times. V usage is TRBV5-1 and J usage is TRBJ2-1; 10 bases are shared with TRBD1. Per the germline V gene, CDR1 is SGHRS and CDR2 is YFSETQ. The CDR3 has 14 amino acids. The ends lost 0 bases at V and 7 bases at J; junction bases unmatched: 1. The CDR3 DNA follows: TGCGCCAGCAGCTTGGGGACAGGGGGAAATGAGCAGTTCTTC. It codes for CASSLGTGGNEQFF. Filled out from reference TRBV5-1 and TRBJ2-1, the complete variable domain reads KAGVTQTPRYLIKTRGQQVTLSCSPISGHRSVSWYQQTPGQGLQFLFEYFSETQRNKGNFPGRFSGRQFSNSRSEMNVSTLELGDSALYLCASSLGTGGNEQFFGPGTRLTVL.

This clonotype was seen ten or more times. The chain joins TRBV7-2 to TRBJ2-5; no definite D call. In germline, CDR1 is SGHTA, CDR2 FQGNSA. The CDR3 is 14 residues long. Deletions cut 2 bases from V and 3 bases from J, with 10 bases between. The CDR3 sequence: CASSLNGRKETQYF. In nucleotides, the CDR3 is TGTGCCAGCAGCTTAAACGGACGGAAAGAGACCCAGTACTTC.